These 31 T cell receptor beta chains were sequenced from one sample in a study of blood T cell repertoires in COVID-19. The method was immunoSEQ multiplex PCR; TCRdb's version includes in-frame clones alone and lacks a portion of them. The table has about 72,000 clones, about 88% seen once. The source material was peripheral blood. These TCRs come from a human donor in a cohort sampled during active COVID-19.

This sequence joins TRBV29-1 and TRBJ2-5; D is ambiguous. The length of the CDR3 is 12 residues. Germline loops: CDR1 SQVTM, CDR2 ANQGSEA. Trimming pared 2 bases from V and 3 bases from J, leaving 7 bases between. The CDR3 DNA reads as TGCAGCGTTGAAATAGGAGAAGAGACCCAGTACTTC. Amino acid sequence: CSVEIGEETQYF.

This chain joins TRBV13 and TRBJ2-3; 7 nucleotides agree with TRBD1. The germline CDR1 and CDR2 sequences are PRHDT and FYEKMQ (reference sequence). CDR3 size: 12 residues. Trimming cost V 5 bases and J 5 bases; bases outside gene matches: 1. The CDR3 bases are TGTGCCAGCAGCGCAGGGGGAGATACGCAGTATTTT. This gives the protein CASSAGGDTQYF. Based on the CDR3 plus reference TRBV13 and TRBJ2-3, the full variable domain is AAGVIQSPRHLIKEKRETATLKCYPIPRHDTVYWYQQGPGQDPQFLISFYEKMQSDKGSIPDRFSAQQFSDYHSELNMSSLELGDSALYFCASSAGGDTQYFGPGTRLTVL.

This CDR3 is CATSRERGSNQPQHF. As DNA, the CDR3 is TGTGCCACCAGCAGAGAGCGGGGGAGCAATCAGCCCCAGCATTTT. The chain uses TRBV15 and TRBJ1-5; tentative D call: TRBD1 (5 bases). The ends were cut back, 0 bases at V and 1 base at J, with 7 bases in the middle. The CDR3 runs to 15 residues. Germline CDR1 LNHNV, CDR2 YYDKDF (reference sequence).

CDR3 nucleotides: TGTGCCAGCAGTTCGGGACTAGCGGTATACAATGAGCAGTTCTTC. Translated: CASSSGLAVYNEQFF. V is TRBV28 and J is TRBJ2-1; 11 positions match TRBD2. CDR1 is MDHEN and CDR2 is SYDVKM in the germline V gene. V lost 4 bases to trimming and J lost 4 bases; unmatched junction nucleotides: 3. The CDR3 covers 15 residues.

The chain employs TRBV5-1 and TRBJ2-1; TRBD2 matches at 10 bases. V lost 4 bases and J lost 7; bases outside the gene matches: 8. CDR1 is SGHRS and CDR2 is YFSETQ in the germline V gene. This CDR3 contains 15 residues. CDR3 sequence: CASSHLAGVTNEQFF. DNA for the CDR3: TGCGCCAGCAGCCACCTAGCGGGAGTTACGAATGAGCAGTTCTTC.

The CDR3 loop reads CASSSGQGQDGYTF. CDR3 bases: TGTGCCAGCAGTTCCGGACAGGGTCAAGATGGCTACACCTTC. The rearrangement links TRBV28 to TRBJ1-2; 8 bases fit TRBD1. This CDR3 contains 14 residues. The germline V gene has CDR1 MDHEN and CDR2 SYDVKM. V lost 4 bases to trimming and J lost 6 bases; unmatched junction nucleotides: 7.

This chain connects TRBV6-2 or TRBV6-3 to TRBJ2-1, with D perhaps TRBD2 (6 bases). This CDR3 has 16 residues. Germline values: CDR1 MNHEY, CDR2 SVGEGT. V lost 2 bases, J lost 4 bases, and 15 bases lay in between. CDR3 loop: CASSYQSGRLYNEQFF. The CDR3 coding sequence is TGTGCCAGCAGTTACCAGTCCGGGAGACTTTACAATGAGCAGTTCTTC.

The chain combines TRBV9 with TRBJ2-3; D perhaps matches TRBD2 (7 bases). V gave up 3 bases and J gave up 2 bases, with 16 bases separating them. This CDR3 is built from 16 residues. The germline V gene encodes CDR1 SGDLS and CDR2 YYNGEE. The CDR3 protein is CASSGGGRTLTDTQYF. The DNA of the CDR3 is TGTGCCAGCAGCGGGGGGGGCAGAACGCTCACAGATACGCAGTATTTT.

This chain uses TRBV28 with TRBJ2-1, with TRBD1 identical over 10 bases. This CDR3 spans 15 amino acids. The trim removed 4 bases at V and 10 bases at J, leaving 10 bases unmatched. Germline V gene sequence: CDR1 MDHEN, CDR2 SYDVKM. CDR3 nucleotide sequence: TGTGCCAGCAGTTCACCCGGGACAGGGGACGAAGAGCAGTTCTTC. Its protein product is CASSSPGTGDEEQFF.

The J gene is TRBJ1-2, the V gene TRBV27; TRBD1 matches 7 bases. The germline V gene has CDR1 MNHEY and CDR2 SMNVEV (reference sequence). V lost 3 bases, J lost 14 bases, and 3 bases stayed unmatched. CDR3 length equals 10 residues. CDR3 DNA sequence: TGTGCCAGCAGTTTGGGACAGCGGACCTTC. As protein: CASSLGQRTF.

This sequence joins TRBV20-1 and TRBJ2-7; the D is unclear. Germline V gene sequence: CDR1 DFQATT, CDR2 SNEGSKA (reference sequence). The CDR3 consists of 11 residues. V was pared by 3 bases and J by 9 bases, with 12 bases between. The CDR3 loop reads CSASPPLGQYF. The CDR3 nucleotides read TGCAGTGCTAGTCCCCCACTCGGGCAGTACTTC.

This chain connects TRBV19 to TRBJ2-5; TRBD2 aligns across 9 bases. Germline CDR1 and CDR2: LNHDA and SQIVND (reference sequence). This CDR3 spans 16 amino acids. Unmatched junction bases numbered 12, after V lost 5 bases and J lost 5 bases. CDR3 amino acids: CASSRPGREGQETQYF. CDR3 DNA: TGTGCCAGTAGTCGCCCGGGGCGGGAGGGCCAGGAGACCCAGTACTTC. Full variable domain (remainder filled in from reference TRBV19 and TRBJ2-5): DGGITQSPKYLFRKEGQNVTLSCEQNLNHDAMYWYRQDPGQGLRLIYYSQIVNDFQKGDIAEGYSVSREKKESFPLTVTSAQKNPTAFYLCASSRPGREGQETQYFGPGTRLLVL.

This chain uses TRBV29-1 with TRBJ2-5, with a possible D match to TRBD1 (7 bases). Germline-derived CDR1 and CDR2 are SQVTM and ANQGSEA. This CDR3 is 14 amino acids long. V lost 6 bases to trimming and J lost 6 bases, with 20 bases between them. The CDR3: CSVPDREVLKTQYF. The CDR3 nucleotides read TGCAGCGTCCCCGACAGGGAGGTCCTGAAGACCCAGTACTTC.

The chain uses TRBV3-1 (or the pseudogene TRBV3-2) and TRBJ1-2; 7 nucleotides agree with TRBD1. V dropped 4 bases and J dropped 1; count of bases not matched to a gene: 15. Germline V lookup: CDR1 LGHDT, CDR2 YNNKEL (reference sequence). The CDR3 runs to 18 residues. CDR3 DNA sequence: TGTGCCAGCAGCCGAAGATTAAGGACAGGAAAACATAACTATGGCTACACCTTC. Protein: CASSRRLRTGKHNYGYTF.

The chain uses TRBV2 and TRBJ2-1; possibly TRBD2 for D (5 bases). The CDR3 runs to 14 residues. CDR1 and CDR2 (germline): SNHLY, FYNNEI. The ends were cut back, 6 bases at V and 7 bases at J, with 16 bases in the middle. CDR3: CASRMDWASNEQFF. CDR3 bases: TGTGCCAGCAGGATGGACTGGGCTTCGAATGAGCAGTTCTTC.

The chain combines TRBV18 with TRBJ2-7; 10 nucleotides agree with TRBD1. Germline assignment: CDR1 KGHSH and CDR2 LQKENI. The length of the CDR3 is 15 residues. The J segment lost 3 bases and the V segment lost 6 bases, leaving 8 bases of the junction unmatched. This chain's CDR3 is CASSVVGDRGYEQYF. The CDR3 coding sequence is TGTGCCAGCTCCGTTGTCGGGGACAGGGGCTACGAGCAGTACTTC.

CDR3 amino acids: CASSPPGQLNEKLFF. The CDR3 coding sequence is TGTGCCAGCAGTCCGCCGGGACAGCTTAATGAAAAACTGTTTTTT. The gene calls are TRBV6-2 or TRBV6-3 and TRBJ1-4, with 7 bases that match TRBD1. The V gene end was trimmed by 5 bases and the J gene end by 4 bases; junction bases not matched to a gene: 7. The germline CDR1 and CDR2 sequences are MNHEY and SVGEGT. There are 15 residues in the CDR3.

This clone was observed a single time. This chain connects TRBV24-1 to TRBJ1-5; a possible D gene is TRBD1 (6 bases). CDR3 size: 15 residues. Germline CDR1 and CDR2: KGHDR and SFDVKD. V lost 4 bases to trimming and J lost 6 bases, with 15 bases between them. CDR3 region: CATSDPTGPTQPQHF. The CDR3 DNA is TGTGCCACCAGTGACCCCACAGGGCCAACTCAGCCCCAGCATTTT.

The V gene is TRBV7-2, the J gene TRBJ2-2; D remains ambiguous. The CDR3 covers 14 residues. Trimming took off 3 bases at V and 5 bases at J, with 10 bases between the two ends. Per the germline V gene, CDR1 is SGHTA and CDR2 is FQGNSA. The CDR3 sequence: CASSFPILTGELFF. The DNA of the CDR3 is TGTGCCAGCAGCTTCCCTATCCTGACCGGGGAGCTGTTTTTT.

This chain links TRBV6-2 or TRBV6-3 with TRBJ2-3; 9 bases line up with TRBD2. CDR3 size: 16 residues. Germline trimming cut 2 bases from V and 6 bases from J; bases unmatched to any gene: 9. The germline V gene encodes CDR1 MNHEY and CDR2 SVGEGT. The CDR3 is CASSYGVSGGTDTQYF. In DNA, the CDR3 is TGTGCCAGCAGTTACGGTGTTAGCGGGGGAACGGATACGCAGTATTTT.

The rearrangement joins TRBV5-1 to TRBJ1-3, with TRBD1 matching over 7 bases. CDR1 SGHRS and CDR2 YFSETQ come from the germline V gene. Unmatched junction bases numbered 4, after V lost 5 bases and J lost 2 bases. The CDR3 is 14 amino acids. The CDR3 is CASSGGTAGNTIYF. The CDR3 coding sequence is TGCGCCAGCAGTGGTGGGACAGCTGGAAACACCATATATTTT.

The chain uses TRBV7-2 and TRBJ2-2, with 7 bases matching TRBD1. The CDR3 is 16 residues long. Losses at the gene ends were 5 bases for V and 3 bases for J; bases not matched to a gene: 9. CDR1 and CDR2 from the germline V gene are SGHTA and FQGNSA. CDR3 protein: CASSGPGQKHTGELFF. DNA of the CDR3: TGTGCCAGCAGCGGCCCGGGACAGAAGCACACCGGGGAGCTGTTTTTT.

This clone was seen once. This sequence joins TRBV18 and TRBJ1-1; a weak D match, TRBD1 (5 bases). CDR1 is KGHSH, CDR2 LQKENI, per germline. Trimming removed 5 bases from V and 1 base from J, with 14 bases in between. This CDR3 is built from 15 residues. In DNA, the CDR3 is TGTGCCAGCTCATCACGGGCGACAGCGAACACTGAAGCTTTCTTT. Translating it yields CASSSRATANTEAFF.

The chain employs TRBV9 and TRBJ2-1; 8 bases map to TRBD2. The CDR3 loop spans 14 amino acids. J lost 7 bases, V lost 6 bases, and 9 bases had no gene match. Germline assignment: CDR1 SGDLS and CDR2 YYNGEE. CDR3 nucleotides: TGTGCCAGCAAGCCGGGAGGGCGAAGTAATGAGCAGTTCTTC. Translation: CASKPGGRSNEQFF.

The V call is TRBV20-1, the J call TRBJ2-1, with TRBD2 matching 11 bases. The CDR3 is made up of 14 amino acids. The trim removed 3 bases at V and 6 bases at J, leaving 4 bases unmatched. Germline V gene sequence: CDR1 DFQATT, CDR2 SNEGSKA (reference sequence). The CDR3 bases are TGCAGTGCTAGTTCGCTAGCGGGAGGCAATGAGCAGTTCTTC. It codes for CSASSLAGGNEQFF.

This chain uses TRBV18 with TRBJ2-3; D not resolved. The CDR3 covers 13 residues. Germline CDR1 is KGHSH and CDR2 is LQKENI. V shed 0 bases and J shed 4 bases, with 5 bases lying between them. The CDR3 DNA follows: TGTGCCAGCTCACCACCCGTTCCAGATACGCAGTATTTT. It yields the protein CASSPPVPDTQYF.

The chain links TRBV30 to TRBJ2-1; 9 nucleotides line up with TRBD2. The CDR3 runs 12 residues. Germline loops: CDR1 GTSNPN, CDR2 SVGIG (reference sequence). Trimming at V came to 4 bases and at J to 12 bases, leaving 7 bases not matched to a gene. For the CDR3, the DNA is TGTGCCTGGAATTCGGCTAGCGGGACGCAGTTCTTC. Translated: CAWNSASGTQFF.

In nucleotides, the CDR3 is TGTGCCAGCAGTTTTCCCCCCCGGGGAGGCGGATCCTCTGGAAACACCATATATTTT. Residues: CASSFPPRGGGSSGNTIYF. The J gene is TRBJ1-3, the V gene TRBV28; D call uncertain. CDR1 MDHEN and CDR2 SYDVKM come from the germline V gene. V lost 3 bases and J 0 bases, leaving 21 bases between the germline ends. The CDR3 sequence is 19 residues long.

The chain links TRBV5-6 to TRBJ2-7, with TRBD1 matching over 10 bases. The germline V gene encodes CDR1 SGHDT and CDR2 YYEEEE. V shed 4 bases and J 10 bases; nucleotides not matched to a gene: 5. The CDR3 spans 12 residues. DNA of the CDR3: TGTGCCAGCAGCGCCCGGGACAGGGGCCAGTACTTC. Translation gives CASSARDRGQYF.

CDR3 nucleotide sequence: TGTGCCAGCAGCTTAGCGTATGAGGCTAGCGGGAGAAATGAGCAGTTCTTC. Protein: CASSLAYEASGRNEQFF. The chain has TRBV7-9 and TRBJ2-1, with TRBD2 identical over 10 bases. V lost 0 bases, J lost 7 bases, and 9 bases stayed unmatched. Germline V CDR1 and CDR2: SEHNR, FQNEAQ (reference sequence). This CDR3 has 17 amino acids.

The chain carries TRBV23-1 and TRBJ2-7, with 10 bases fitting TRBD1. TRBV23-1 is sorted into the ORF group, with uncertain function. This CDR3 is built from 15 residues. V was clipped by 3 bases and J by 3 bases; unmatched bases: 5. CDR3 in amino acids: CASSHPGTGVYEQYF. The CDR3 DNA follows: TGCGCCAGCAGTCACCCCGGGACAGGGGTCTACGAGCAGTACTTC.